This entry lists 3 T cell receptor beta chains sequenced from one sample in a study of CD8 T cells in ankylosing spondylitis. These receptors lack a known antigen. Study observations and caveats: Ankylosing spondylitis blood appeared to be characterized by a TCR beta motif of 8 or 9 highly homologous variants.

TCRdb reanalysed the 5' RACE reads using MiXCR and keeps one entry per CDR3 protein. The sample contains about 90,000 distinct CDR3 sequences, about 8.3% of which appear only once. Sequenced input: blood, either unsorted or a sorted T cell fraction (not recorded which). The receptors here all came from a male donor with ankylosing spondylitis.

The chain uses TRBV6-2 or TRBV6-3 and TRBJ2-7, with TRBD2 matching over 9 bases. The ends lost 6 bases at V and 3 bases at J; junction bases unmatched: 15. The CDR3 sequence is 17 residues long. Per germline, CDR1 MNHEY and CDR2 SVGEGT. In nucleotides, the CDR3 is TGTGCCAGCAGCAGTTATGGGACCGGGACTAGCATCTACGAGCAGTACGTC. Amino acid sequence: CASSSYGTGTSIYEQYV.

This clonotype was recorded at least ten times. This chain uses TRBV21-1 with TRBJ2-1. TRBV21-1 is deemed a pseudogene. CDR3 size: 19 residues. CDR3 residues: CASSKPFEGVERCYNEQFF. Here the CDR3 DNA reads TGTGCCAGCAGCAAACCGTTCGAAGGTGTAGAGCGTTGTTACAATGAGCAGTTCTTC.

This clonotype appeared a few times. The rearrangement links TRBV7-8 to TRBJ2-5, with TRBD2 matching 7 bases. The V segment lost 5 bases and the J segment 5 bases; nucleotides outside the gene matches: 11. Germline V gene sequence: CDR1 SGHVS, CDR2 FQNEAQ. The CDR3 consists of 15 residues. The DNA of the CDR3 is TGTGCCAGCAGCGTGGGGGGGGAGAGGCGGGAGACCCAGTACTTC. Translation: CASSVGGERRETQYF.